The clone carrying this TCR beta chain is medium-sized within its sample. The antigen is undetermined. The record originates from a study of spatial heterogeneity in lung cancer. Study observations and caveats: Ubiquitous expanded tumor TCRs were seen in blood more at resection than at follow-up.

V lost 2 bases to trimming and J lost 2 bases, with 18 bases between them. Germline V lookup: CDR1 MGHRA, CDR2 YSYEKL. This CDR3 is built from 17 residues. Every TCR cDNA molecule bore a unique molecular identifier. MiXCR, run by TCRdb on the 5' RACE reads, gives a single entry per CDR3 protein. The table shows a few thousand distinct CDR3 sequences, with more than 30% occurring only once. As for time point: sample taken at primary tumor resection. Unsorted tumor, nontumor lung tissue or cryopreserved PBMC supplied the whole RNA. 72 TRACERx patients with early, untreated non-small cell lung cancer donated samples.

This TCR derives from a male donor with early-stage non-small cell lung cancer. This rearrangement joins TRBV4-1 to TRBJ1-2; D unresolved. The sequencing used PBMCs, collected at surgery. The CDR3 DNA reads TGCGCCAGCAGCCAAATCCCGGCGCCTCCATCGAACTATGGCTACACCTTC. Translating it yields CASSQIPAPPSNYGYTF.